The sequence of this TCR beta chain was determined in a study of T cells in Graves' hyperthyroidism and ophthalmopathy (dated by TCRdb to between 2018 and 2020). Background on the whole study: Peripheral blood was sampled at the time of initial diagnosis, prior to any treatment. To identify distinguishing TCR V-J signatures, a discovery cohort of about 100 patients was used, comprising 43 with Graves' ophthalmopathy and approximately 57 with stable Graves' hyperthyroidism. An independent validation cohort of 18 to 20 hyperthyroidism patients and more than 15 patients who later progressed to ophthalmopathy tested prospective prediction of ophthalmopathy. The 100 or so discovery patients were randomly split 7:3 into training and test sets. In addition, the study compared T-cell repertoires in thyroid tissue and in blood from about 6 Graves' hyperthyroidism patients. After blood sampling, hyperthyroidism patients were treated with methimazole at a starting dose of 30 mg daily, and ophthalmopathy patients were treated with high-dose intravenous methylprednisolone. The paper reports TCR Vbeta CDR3 sequencing of roughly 140 peripheral blood samples: under 45 ophthalmopathy, under 80 hyperthyroidism and around 17 progressor patients.

A patient counted as having stable Graves' hyperthyroidism if no progression to ophthalmopathy occurred over 18 months of follow-up. The hyperthyroidism patients were between 18 and 65 years old and newly diagnosed, with a disease duration of less than 2 months. Exclusion was applied to patients with uncontrolled infections, other autoimmune diseases, pregnancy or lactation. Diagnoses were established on the basis of clinical symptoms, serum thyroxine and TRAb, thyroid ultrasound, and orbital computed tomography. PBMCs were separated from roughly 9.6 ml of fresh peripheral blood using Ficoll-Paque density gradient centrifugation. Total RNA was extracted using Trizol reagent, and RNA quality was assessed on an Agilent 2100 Bioanalyzer. Ten or more counts support this clonotype. No antigen is known for it. There are no base qualities to consult, and no much larger clone falls within one base. TCR beta CDR3 regions were amplified from RNA transcripts. The first round of RT-PCR for the TCR CDR3 was performed with the HTBI primer set and the Qiagen OneStep RT-PCR kit. The libraries were constructed in a second round of multiplex PCR and then size-selected and purified. Paired-end sequencing of the libraries was performed with 100 bp reads on an Illumina HiSeq2000. In the source study's methods: SOAPnuke was used to process the raw data, throwing out any read that contained adapters or uncalled bases, had a mean Phred below 15, or lacked an exact constant-primer or identifier match. COPE v1.2.5 was used to merge high-quality paired reads, and clonotypes were defined as unique nucleotide sequences. Clonotypes were aligned to IMGT TRBV, TRBD and TRBJ reference segments using MiTCR v1.1. Only V-J combinations with frequency above 0.0001, covering about 99% of repertoires, were analysed. A TCS score was defined as the ratio between F50 (clonal expansion) and ExV (chaos), using BLOSUM62-based TCRdist between CDR3 peptides within each V-J. Welch's t-statistics and random forest reduced roughly 540 V-J features to about 12, which were used in a naive Bayes classifier (R e1071). Clones were called with MiXCR by TCRdb after fastp trimmed the public reads at Q25, and only in-frame beta chains were retained. Merged by CDR3 protein, the rows form single entries marked with the most common genes and DNA. The V and J calls, along with clone size, are taken from TCRdb and not from the paper's own processing. This sample lists 350,000 to 400,000 distinct CDR3 sequences; roughly 13% were detected once. Roughly 9.6% of the sample belongs to the ten largest clones.

CDR1 and CDR2 were assigned from the germline V gene (reference sequence) as LGHDT and YNNKEL. At the junction V is shortened by 3 bases and J by 0 bases, with 2 bases in between. Spanning cysteine to phenylalanine, the CDR3 consists of 12 amino acids. Left in the record is the CDR3 DNA by itself, 36 bases read in frame from the first base. The investigation overall reported the following: A 13 V-J signature model separated ophthalmopathy from stable hyperthyroidism, with roughly 88% sensitivity and roughly 81% specificity in cross-validation and 80%/75% in testing. Most expanded thyroid clonotypes (frequency above 0.001) were also found in blood, which suggests that blood repertoires may mirror thyroid immune responses. In validation, the model predicted progression to ophthalmopathy a median of about 6.5 months before onset, with roughly 70% sensitivity and 72.22% specificity. Sample size was not statistically predetermined, and investigators were not blinded to group allocation.

This receptor was identified in a woman between 55 and 75 years old with Graves' hyperthyroidism. The chain is made from TRBV3-1 and TRBJ1-1; there is no confident call for the D gene. Sequenced: blood. The DNA sequence is as follows: TGTGCCAGCAGCCAGGTGAACACTGAAGCTTTCTTT. It translates as CASSQVNTEAFF. Here the CDR3 is joined to the reference TRBV3-1 and TRBJ1-1 genes, and the full variable domain is: DTAVSQTPKYLVTQMGNDKSIKCEQNLGHDTMYWYKQDSKKFLKIMFSYNNKELIINETVPNRFSPKSPDKAHLNLHINSLELGDSAVYFCASSQVNTEAFFGQGTRLTVV.